Each of the 16 T cell receptor beta chains below was sequenced from the same sample in a study of CXCR3-negative and CXCR3-positive naive CD8 T cells. Through 5' RACE with UMI labels, the TRB cDNA libraries were prepared. With the 5' RACE reads reprocessed, TCRdb shows one record per CDR3 protein and no DNA. The sample's table shows about 26,000 distinct CDR3 sequences. The sample was naive CXCR3- CD8+ T cells from blood. Specified subset: CD45RO-CCR7+CD27+CD95- naive CD8+ T cells lacking CXCR3 (TNR3-). These receptors were collected from a human donor in good health. Some clones in this sample may be carry-over from other donors' samples.

The chain employs TRBV12-3 or TRBV12-4 and TRBJ2-7; checking the TCRdb D call of TRBD1 is not possible without DNA. This CDR3 region has 15 residues. CDR3 sequence: CASSLGPLGSYEQYF.

The chain combines TRBV7-7 with TRBJ2-7; as DNA is missing, the TRBD2 call by TCRdb cannot be tested. This CDR3 has 15 residues. The germline gives CDR1 SSHAT, CDR2 FNYEAQ (reference sequence). CDR3 region: CASSLREGDGYEQYF.

The chain carries TRBV29-1 and TRBJ1-1; with no DNA, the TCRdb D assignment of TRBD1 cannot be verified. The CDR3 has 14 residues. Germline V gives CDR1 SQVTM, CDR2 ANQGSEA. The chain's CDR3 is CSAAGTSTNTEAFF.

The chain recombines TRBV4-2 with TRBJ2-2; TCRdb gives TRBD2 as the D gene, but with no DNA this cannot be confirmed. The CDR3 loop spans 17 amino acids. Germline assignment: CDR1 LGHNA and CDR2 YNFKEQ. CDR3 loop: CASSSSYSGGNTGELFF.

The chain recombines TRBV14 with TRBJ2-7. In germline, CDR1 is SGHDN, CDR2 FVKESK. CDR3 length: 13 amino acids. CDR3 in amino acids: CASRRGRFYEQYF. Variable domain in full (rest from reference TRBV14 and TRBJ2-7): EAGVTQFPSHSVIEKGQTVTLRCDPISGHDNLYWYRRVMGKEIKFLLHFVKESKQDESGMPNNRFLAERTGGTYSTLKVQPAELEDSGVYFCASRRGRFYEQYFGPGTRLTVT.

The rearrangement joins TRBV27 to TRBJ2-7; the D call of TRBD2 rests on TCRdb alone, since no DNA is present to check it. Germline lookup yields CDR1 MNHEY and CDR2 SMNVEV (reference sequence). The CDR3 loop spans 14 amino acids. This CDR3 reads CASSFWREESEQYF.

The V call is TRBV29-1, the J call TRBJ1-1. Germline V gene data show CDR1 as SQVTM and CDR2 as ANQGSEA. The CDR3 consists of 12 residues. CDR3 sequence reads: CSVEGIGAEAFF.

In terms of frequency, this clonotype is medium-sized. The chain joins TRBV7-9 to TRBJ2-7; TCRdb proposes TRBD1, but this gene call is untestable without DNA. The CDR3 sequence is 13 residues long. Germline CDR1 SEHNR, CDR2 FQNEAQ (reference sequence). CDR3 protein: CASSQLGVREQYF.

This rearrangement joins TRBV7-6 to TRBJ2-1; checking the TCRdb D call of TRBD1 is not possible without DNA. This CDR3 has 16 residues. The germline V gene has CDR1 SGHVS and CDR2 FNYEAQ. CDR3 residues: CASSRHRGLVDNEQFF. Drawing the rest from reference TRBV7-6 and TRBJ2-1, the complete variable domain is GAGVSQSPRYKVTKRGQDVALRCDPISGHVSLYWYRQALGQGPEFLTYFNYEAQQDKSGLPNDRFSAERPEGSISTLTIQRTEQRDSAMYRCASSRHRGLVDNEQFFGPGTRLTVL.

The gene calls are TRBV6-2 or TRBV6-3 and TRBJ2-7; TCRdb proposes TRBD1, but this gene call is untestable without DNA. CDR3 length: 16 residues. The germline V gene has CDR1 MNHEY and CDR2 SVGEGT. The CDR3 sequence: CASSYYGTGSDYEQYF.

The chain combines TRBV7-2 with TRBJ1-4. Per the germline V gene, CDR1 is SGHTA and CDR2 is FQGNSA. There are 15 residues in the CDR3. The CDR3 sequence: CASSKYWGANEKLFF.

V usage is TRBV4-3 and J usage is TRBJ1-1; as DNA is missing, the TRBD1 call by TCRdb cannot be tested. The CDR3 consists of 15 residues. CDR1 is LGHNA and CDR2 is YSLEER in the germline V gene. The CDR3: CASSQDQGAYTEAFF.

The rearrangement uses TRBV29-1 and TRBJ1-1. CDR1 SQVTM and CDR2 ANQGSEA come from the germline V gene. This CDR3 has 11 residues. The CDR3 here is CSVGGTTEAFF.

The genes are TRBV28 and TRBJ2-3. Germline-derived CDR1 and CDR2 are MDHEN and SYDVKM. The CDR3 is 16 amino acids. CDR3 loop: CASTSHERARTDTQYF.

The chain employs TRBV14 and TRBJ2-7. The CDR3 is made up of 12 amino acids. Germline CDR1 is SGHDN and CDR2 is FVKESK. The CDR3 here is CASSPKLGEQYF.

This rearrangement joins TRBV11-3 to TRBJ2-1; lacking DNA, the TRBD2 call made by TCRdb goes unchecked. The germline V gene has CDR1 SGHNT and CDR2 YENEEA. The CDR3 contains 14 residues. CDR3: CASSLREAYNEQFF.